This TCR beta chain was documented in a study of shared clonotypes between healthy human individuals. Germline CDR1 is SGHRS and CDR2 is YFSETQ. There are 16 residues in the CDR3. The V gene end was trimmed by 4 bases and the J gene end by 3 bases; junction bases not matched to a gene: 12. Overall study findings and caveats: Around 5% was the fraction of naive CD4 clonotypes found shared across several donors. The study found lower generation probabilities in non-shared clonotypes than in those shared by all four donors. Few donors restricted represented genetic and exposure-history diversity.

Concerning this clone: Its cognate antigen is unknown.

Sequenced by immunoSEQ multiplex PCR; TCRdb stores in-frame clones only, minus some. The sample records about 2.3 million clones, 93% being singletons. Sequencing used naive CD4+ T cells from PBMCs. Subset given: CD45RA+ positively selected. The V and J genes are TRBV5-1 and TRBJ2-7; 8 nucleotides match TRBD2. This sequence was found in a man aged 18-30 years in good health. Some clones in this sample may be carry-over from other donors' samples. The CDR3 DNA sequence: TGCGCCAGCAGCGTCGGGCCTGCGGGAGGAGGCTACGAGCAGTACTTC. It specifies CASSVGPAGGGYEQYF.